The 8 T cell receptor beta chains below come from one sample, sequenced in a study of cytomegalovirus exposure and HLA in healthy donors. Amplification used 60 Vbeta primers and 13 Jbeta primers. Assay: immunoSEQ multiplex PCR; the TCRdb copy retains only in-frame clones and omits some. The table includes approximately 160,000 clones, roughly 80% detected once. Sequencing used PBMCs. The receptors derive from a middle-aged man in good health and CMV-seropositive.

This chain links TRBV9 with TRBJ2-7, with D uncertain. The germline V gene encodes CDR1 SGDLS and CDR2 YYNGEE. Trimming took 4 bases from V and 5 from J, leaving 7 bases between them. The CDR3 is 11 residues long. Written as DNA, the CDR3 is TGTGCCAGCAGCCCTCTAGACGAGCAGTACTTC. It yields the protein CASSPLDEQYF.

The chain is built from TRBV18 and TRBJ2-5, with D tentatively TRBD2 (6 bases). The germline V and J ends were trimmed by 6 bases and 1 base, with 12 bases remaining between them. The CDR3 sequence is 14 residues long. Germline lookup yields CDR1 KGHSH and CDR2 LQKENI. CDR3 region: CASSGLAFQETQYF. Written as DNA, the CDR3 is TGTGCCAGCTCGGGGCTAGCGTTCCAAGAGACCCAGTACTTC.

This clone came up once. The gene calls are TRBV9 and TRBJ1-1; TRBD1 might be the D (5 bases). The germline CDR1 and CDR2 sequences are SGDLS and YYNGEE. The V and J ends lost 0 bases and 2 bases respectively, with 8 bases between them. The CDR3 length is 14 residues. The CDR3 here is CASSVEGYNTEAFF. CDR3 DNA sequence: TGTGCCAGCAGCGTAGAGGGGTATAACACTGAAGCTTTCTTT.

The CDR3 sequence: CASSPRTSGGPETQYF. CDR3 nucleotide sequence: TGCGCCAGCAGCCCTAGGACTAGCGGGGGCCCAGAGACCCAGTACTTC. J is TRBJ2-5 and V is TRBV5-1; 13 bases map to TRBD2. V gave up 4 bases and J gave up 4 bases; unmatched junction bases: 7. In germline, CDR1 is SGHRS, CDR2 YFSETQ. The CDR3 covers 16 residues.

The chain combines TRBV4-3 with TRBJ1-5; D is perhaps TRBD1 (5 bases). The germline V gene has CDR1 LGHNA and CDR2 YSLEER. CDR3 length: 16 amino acids. V gave up 0 bases and J gave up 2 bases, with 11 bases separating them. CDR3 protein: CASSQDGGIGNQPQHF. The CDR3 DNA is TGCGCCAGCAGCCAAGATGGGGGGATCGGCAATCAGCCCCAGCATTTT.

On this clone itself: This CDR3 is also generated by other DNA sequences in the sample. The rearrangement uses TRBV9 and TRBJ1-1; 7 bases map to TRBD1. This CDR3 is 14 amino acids long. CDR1 is SGDLS, CDR2 YYNGEE, per germline. Trimming cost V 1 base and J 2 bases; bases outside gene matches: 2. Here the CDR3 reads CASSVTGANTEAFF. As DNA, the CDR3 is TGTGCCAGCAGCGTAACAGGGGCTAACACTGAAGCTTTCTTT.

This clone has more than one count but fewer than ten. This chain uses TRBV7-6 with TRBJ2-1, with 7 nucleotides matching TRBD2. Trimming cost V 4 bases and J 4 bases; bases outside gene matches: 10. From germline, CDR1 is SGHVS and CDR2 FNYEAQ. The CDR3 loop spans 16 amino acids. The CDR3: CASSSAGRGAYNEQFF. Here the CDR3 DNA reads TGTGCCAGCAGCTCAGCGGGGAGGGGCGCGTACAATGAGCAGTTCTTC.

This clone is a singleton in its sample. The V and J genes are TRBV30 and TRBJ1-4, with TRBD1 identical over 9 bases. CDR3 length: 14 amino acids. Per the germline V gene, CDR1 is GTSNPN and CDR2 is SVGIG (reference sequence). V shed 5 bases, J shed 5 bases, and the junction held 6 bases outside the gene matches. CDR3 residues: CAWSWGQGNEKLFF. CDR3 bases: TGTGCCTGGTCCTGGGGACAGGGAAATGAAAAACTGTTTTTT.